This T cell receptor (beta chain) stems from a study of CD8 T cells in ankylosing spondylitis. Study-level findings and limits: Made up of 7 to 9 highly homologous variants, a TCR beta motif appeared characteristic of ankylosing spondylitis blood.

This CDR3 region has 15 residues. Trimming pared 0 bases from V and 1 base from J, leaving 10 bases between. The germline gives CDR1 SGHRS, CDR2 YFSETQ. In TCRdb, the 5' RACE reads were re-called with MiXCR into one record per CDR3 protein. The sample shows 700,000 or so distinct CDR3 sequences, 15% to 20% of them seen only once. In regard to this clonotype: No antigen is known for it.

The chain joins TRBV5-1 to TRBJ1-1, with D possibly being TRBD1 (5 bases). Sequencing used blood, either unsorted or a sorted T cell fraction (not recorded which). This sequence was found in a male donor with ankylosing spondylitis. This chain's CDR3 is CASSLVDRENTEAFF. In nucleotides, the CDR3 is TGCGCCAGCAGCTTGGTTGACAGAGAGAACACTGAAGCTTTCTTT. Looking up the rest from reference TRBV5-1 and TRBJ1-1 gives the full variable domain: KAGVTQTPRYLIKTRGQQVTLSCSPISGHRSVSWYQQTPGQGLQFLFEYFSETQRNKGNFPGRFSGRQFSNSRSEMNVSTLELGDSALYLCASSLVDRENTEAFFGQGTRLTVV.